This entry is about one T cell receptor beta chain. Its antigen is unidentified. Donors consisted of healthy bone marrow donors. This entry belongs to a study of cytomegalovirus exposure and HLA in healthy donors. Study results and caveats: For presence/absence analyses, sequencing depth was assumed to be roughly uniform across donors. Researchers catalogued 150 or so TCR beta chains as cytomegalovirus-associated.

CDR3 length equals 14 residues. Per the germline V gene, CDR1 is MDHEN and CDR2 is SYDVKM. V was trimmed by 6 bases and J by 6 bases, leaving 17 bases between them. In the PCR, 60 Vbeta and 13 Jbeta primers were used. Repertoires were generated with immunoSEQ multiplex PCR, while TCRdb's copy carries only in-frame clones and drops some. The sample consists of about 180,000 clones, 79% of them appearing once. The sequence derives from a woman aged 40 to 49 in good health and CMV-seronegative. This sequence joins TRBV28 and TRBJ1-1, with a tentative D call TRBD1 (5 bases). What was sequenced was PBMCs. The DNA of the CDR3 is TGTGCCAGCAGCCCACTCACAGGTTTCGCTGAAGCTTTCTTT. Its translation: CASSPLTGFAEAFF.